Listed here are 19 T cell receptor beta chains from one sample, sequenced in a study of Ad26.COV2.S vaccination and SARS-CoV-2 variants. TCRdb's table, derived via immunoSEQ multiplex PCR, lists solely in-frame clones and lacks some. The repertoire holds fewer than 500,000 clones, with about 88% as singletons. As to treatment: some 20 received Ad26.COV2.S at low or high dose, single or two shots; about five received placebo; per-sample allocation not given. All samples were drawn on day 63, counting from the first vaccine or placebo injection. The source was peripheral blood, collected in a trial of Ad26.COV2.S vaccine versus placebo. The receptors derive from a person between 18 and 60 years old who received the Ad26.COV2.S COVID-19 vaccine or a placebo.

The CDR3 nucleotides read TGCGCCAGCAGCCGTGACAGGGCTCCGTTGAATGAGCAGTTCTTC. It specifies CASSRDRAPLNEQFF. V usage is TRBV5-1 and J usage is TRBJ2-1, with TRBD1 matching 7 bases. Unmatched junction bases numbered 11, after V lost 4 bases and J lost 7 bases. The CDR3 covers 15 residues. Germline CDR1 is SGHRS and CDR2 is YFSETQ.

The CDR3: CASSLGVFYNEQFF. DNA of the CDR3: TGTGCCAGCAGCTTAGGAGTTTTCTACAATGAGCAGTTCTTC. This chain connects TRBV7-9 to TRBJ2-1; D is unresolved. There are 14 residues in the CDR3. V lost 1 base to trimming and J lost 3 bases, with 7 bases between them. CDR1 is SEHNR, CDR2 FQNEAQ, per germline (reference sequence).

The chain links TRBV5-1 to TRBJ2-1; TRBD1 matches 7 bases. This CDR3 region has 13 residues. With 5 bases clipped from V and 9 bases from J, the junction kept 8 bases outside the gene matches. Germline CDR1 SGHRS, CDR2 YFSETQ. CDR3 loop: CASRTDRVGEQFF. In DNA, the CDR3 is TGCGCCAGCAGAACAGACAGGGTAGGTGAGCAGTTCTTC.

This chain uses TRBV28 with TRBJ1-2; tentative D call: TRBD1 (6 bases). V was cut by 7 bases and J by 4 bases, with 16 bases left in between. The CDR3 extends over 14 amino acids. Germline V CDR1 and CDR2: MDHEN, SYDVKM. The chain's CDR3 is CASTSGGFSYGYTF. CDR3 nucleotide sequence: TGTGCCAGCACCTCTGGGGGCTTCAGCTATGGCTACACCTTC.

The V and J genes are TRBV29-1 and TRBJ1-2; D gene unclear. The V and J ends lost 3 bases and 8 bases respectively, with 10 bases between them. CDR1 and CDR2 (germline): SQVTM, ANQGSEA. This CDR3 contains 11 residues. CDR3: CSVDPERGYTF. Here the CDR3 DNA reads TGCAGCGTTGACCCCGAGCGGGGCTACACCTTC.

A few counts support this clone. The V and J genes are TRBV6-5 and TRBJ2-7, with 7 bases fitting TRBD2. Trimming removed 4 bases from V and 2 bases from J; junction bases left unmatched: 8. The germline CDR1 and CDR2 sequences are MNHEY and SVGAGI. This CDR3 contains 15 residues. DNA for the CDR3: TGTGCCAGCAGTTCCTTCTGGGGGGGAGCCTACGAGCAGTACTTC. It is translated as CASSSFWGGAYEQYF.

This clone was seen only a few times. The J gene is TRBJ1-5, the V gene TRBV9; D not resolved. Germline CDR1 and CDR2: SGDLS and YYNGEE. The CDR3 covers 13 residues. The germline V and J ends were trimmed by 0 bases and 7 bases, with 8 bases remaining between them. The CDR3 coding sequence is TGTGCCAGCAGCGTAGGTTCCGGCCAGCCCCAGCATTTT. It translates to CASSVGSGQPQHF. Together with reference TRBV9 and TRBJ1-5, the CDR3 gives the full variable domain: DSGVTQTPKHLITATGQRVTLRCSPRSGDLSVYWYQQSLDQGLQFLIQYYNGEERAKGNILERFSAQQFPDLHSELNLSSLELGDSALYFCASSVGSGQPQHFGDGTRLSIL.

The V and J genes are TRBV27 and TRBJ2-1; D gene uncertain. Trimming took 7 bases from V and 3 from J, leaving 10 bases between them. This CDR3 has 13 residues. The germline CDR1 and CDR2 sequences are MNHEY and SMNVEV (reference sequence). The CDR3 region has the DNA TGTGCCAGCAATAATTGGGGCTACAATGAGCAGTTCTTC. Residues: CASNNWGYNEQFF.

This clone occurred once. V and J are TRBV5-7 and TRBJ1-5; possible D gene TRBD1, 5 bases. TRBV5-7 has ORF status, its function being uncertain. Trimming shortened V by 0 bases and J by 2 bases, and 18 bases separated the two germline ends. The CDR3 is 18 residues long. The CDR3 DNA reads TGTGCCAGCAGCTTGGTAGGGGCTCGGGGTGATGGCAATCAGCCCCAGCATTTT. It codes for CASSLVGARGDGNQPQHF.

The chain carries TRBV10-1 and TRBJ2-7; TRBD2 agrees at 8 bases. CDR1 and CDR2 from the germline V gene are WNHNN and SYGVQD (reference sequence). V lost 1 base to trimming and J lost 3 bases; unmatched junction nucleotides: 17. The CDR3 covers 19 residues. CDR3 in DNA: TGCGCCAGCAGTGAGTTGATCGTCGCTGAAGGACTAGCAAACTACGAGCAGTACGTC. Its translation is CASSELIVAEGLANYEQYV.

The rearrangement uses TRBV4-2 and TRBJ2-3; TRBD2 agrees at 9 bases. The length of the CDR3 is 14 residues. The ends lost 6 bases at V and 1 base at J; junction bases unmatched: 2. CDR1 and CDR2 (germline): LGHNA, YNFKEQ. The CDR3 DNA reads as TGTGCCAGCAGTCCTAGCGGGGGCACAGATACGCAGTATTTT. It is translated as CASSPSGGTDTQYF.

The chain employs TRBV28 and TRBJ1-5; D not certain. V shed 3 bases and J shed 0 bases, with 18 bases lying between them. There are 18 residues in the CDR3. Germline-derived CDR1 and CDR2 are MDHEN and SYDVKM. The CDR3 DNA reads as TGTGCCAGCAGTTTCTTATTCCCCGTGGGTTATAGCAATCAGCCCCAGCATTTT. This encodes CASSFLFPVGYSNQPQHF.

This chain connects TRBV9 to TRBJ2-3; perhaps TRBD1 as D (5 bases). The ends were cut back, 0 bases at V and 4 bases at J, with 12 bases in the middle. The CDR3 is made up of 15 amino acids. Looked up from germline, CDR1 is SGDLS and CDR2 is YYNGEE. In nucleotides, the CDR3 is TGTGCCAGCAGCGTAGGAAGGGTAGGGGCAGATACGCAGTATTTT. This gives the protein CASSVGRVGADTQYF.

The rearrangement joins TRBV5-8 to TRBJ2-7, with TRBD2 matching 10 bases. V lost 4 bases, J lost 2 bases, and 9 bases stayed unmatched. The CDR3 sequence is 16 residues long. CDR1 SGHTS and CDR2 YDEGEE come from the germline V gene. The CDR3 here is CASSLGLADGPYEQYV. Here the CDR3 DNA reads TGTGCCAGCAGCCTCGGACTAGCGGACGGTCCCTACGAGCAGTACGTC.

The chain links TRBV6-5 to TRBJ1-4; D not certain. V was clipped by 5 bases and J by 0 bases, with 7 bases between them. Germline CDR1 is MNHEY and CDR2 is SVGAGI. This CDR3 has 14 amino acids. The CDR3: CASSRSATNEKLFF. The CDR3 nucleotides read TGTGCCAGCAGTAGGAGCGCAACTAATGAAAAACTGTTTTTT.

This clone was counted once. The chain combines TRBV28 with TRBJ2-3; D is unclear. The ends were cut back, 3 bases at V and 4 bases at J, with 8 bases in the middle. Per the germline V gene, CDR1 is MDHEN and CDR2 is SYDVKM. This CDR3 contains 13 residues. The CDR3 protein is CASSFPPADTQYF. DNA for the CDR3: TGTGCCAGCAGTTTCCCTCCCGCAGATACGCAGTATTTT.

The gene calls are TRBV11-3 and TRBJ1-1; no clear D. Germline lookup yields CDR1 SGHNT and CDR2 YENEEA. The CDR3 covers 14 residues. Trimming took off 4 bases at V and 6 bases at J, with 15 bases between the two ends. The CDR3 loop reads CASSSPSALAEAFF. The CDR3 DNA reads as TGTGCCAGCAGCTCCCCCTCAGCGTTGGCTGAAGCTTTCTTT.

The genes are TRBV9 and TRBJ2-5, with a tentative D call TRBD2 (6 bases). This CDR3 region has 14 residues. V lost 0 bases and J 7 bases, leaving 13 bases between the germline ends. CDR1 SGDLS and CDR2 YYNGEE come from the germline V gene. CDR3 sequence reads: CASSVGSAEGTQYF. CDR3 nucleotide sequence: TGTGCCAGCAGCGTAGGTTCCGCGGAGGGGACCCAGTACTTC.

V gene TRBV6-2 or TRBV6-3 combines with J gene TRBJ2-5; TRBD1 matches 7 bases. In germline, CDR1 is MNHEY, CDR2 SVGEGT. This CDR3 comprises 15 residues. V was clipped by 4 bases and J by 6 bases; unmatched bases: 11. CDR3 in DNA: TGTGCCAGCAGTTTAGGGGTCGCAGGGGGTAAGACCCAGTACTTC. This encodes CASSLGVAGGKTQYF.